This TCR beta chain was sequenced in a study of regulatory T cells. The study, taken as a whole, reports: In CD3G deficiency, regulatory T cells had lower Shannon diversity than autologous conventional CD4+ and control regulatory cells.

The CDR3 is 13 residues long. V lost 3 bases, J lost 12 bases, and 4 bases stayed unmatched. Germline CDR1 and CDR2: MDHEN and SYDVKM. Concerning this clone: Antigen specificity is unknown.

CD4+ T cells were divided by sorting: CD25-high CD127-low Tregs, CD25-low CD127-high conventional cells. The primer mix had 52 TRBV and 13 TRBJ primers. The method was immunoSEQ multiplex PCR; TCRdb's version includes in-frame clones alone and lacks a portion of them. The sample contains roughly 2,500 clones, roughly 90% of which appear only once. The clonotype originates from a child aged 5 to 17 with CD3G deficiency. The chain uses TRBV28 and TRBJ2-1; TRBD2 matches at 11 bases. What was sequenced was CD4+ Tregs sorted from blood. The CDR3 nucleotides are TGTGCCAGCAGTTTGTATCTAGCGGGAGGGCAGTTCTTC. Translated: CASSLYLAGGQFF. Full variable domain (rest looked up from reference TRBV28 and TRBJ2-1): DVKVTQSSRYLVKRTGEKVFLECVQDMDHENMFWYRQDPGLGLRLIYFSYDVKMKEKGDIPEGYSVSREKKERFSLILESASTNQTSMYLCASSLYLAGGQFFGPGTRLTVL.